A selection of T cell receptor beta chains follows, all from one sample in a study of identifying expanded T cells in peripheral blood. Generated by immunoSEQ multiplex PCR, the TCRdb table keeps only in-frame clones and is missing some. The table records 90,000 to 100,000 clones, 88% of them present only once. Source material: blood. Receptor source: a person aged 18-70 years in good health. Both conserved end residues are part of each CDR3. Each record gives: V gene, J gene, clone size, D gene, CDR3 DNA, CDR3 protein. A D gene is named only where the DNA matches it firmly. Clone size is shown for a subset of rows, as once, few, many or a class of expanded clone.

TRBV9	TRBJ1-1	NA	NA	TGTGCCAGCAGCGCTTCGATAGGCAACACTGAAGCTTTCTTT	CASSASIGNTEAFF
TRBV19	TRBJ1-2	NA	NA	TGTGCCAGTAGTGGAACCGGGTGGAGGGATGGCTACACCTTC	CASSGTGWRDGYTF
TRBV15	TRBJ2-2	NA	TRBD2	TGTGCCACCAGCAGAGCGCTAGCGGCCGGGGAGCTGTTTTTT	CATSRALAAGELFF
TRBV21-1	TRBJ1-2	NA	NA	TGTGCCAGCAGCAAAGATCAGGGGGGAGGCTACACCTTC	CASSKDQGGGYTF
TRBV12-5	TRBJ2-1	few	TRBD1	TGTGCTAGTGGTCAGACGAAAGGGACAGCCGTTGCGCAGTTCTTC	CASGQTKGTAVAQFF
TRBV5-1	TRBJ2-6	NA	NA	TGCGCCAGCAGCCTAACAGGGACTTTTGGGTCTGGGGCCAACGTCCTGACTTTC	CASSLTGTFGSGANVLTF
TRBV5-1	TRBJ2-3	NA	NA	TGCGCCAGCAGCTCCCTGCCGGGAGCGGCAGATACGCAGTATTTT	CASSSLPGAADTQYF
TRBV7-8	TRBJ2-1	once	TRBD1	TGTGCCAGCGGCGACCCCCCGGGACAGGGAGTCAATGAGCAGTTCTTC	CASGDPPGQGVNEQFF
TRBV6-1	TRBJ1-1	few	NA	TGTGCCAGCAGTGAACAGGGGCTGGGCACTGAAGCTTTCTTT	CASSEQGLGTEAFF
TRBV2	TRBJ1-6	NA	NA	TGTGCCAGCAGCCAGACAGGTTTGGGTTCACCCCTCCACTTT	CASSQTGLGSPLHF
TRBV5-1	TRBJ2-7	once	TRBD1	TGCGCCAGCAGCCCGGGACAGGGGGCGGACGAGCAGTACTTC	CASSPGQGADEQYF
TRBV5-6	TRBJ1-2	once	NA	TGTGCCAGCAGCCCACTCCAGACACCAAAGACTAACTATGGCTACACCTTC	CASSPLQTPKTNYGYTF
TRBV7-9	TRBJ1-1	NA	TRBD1	TGTGCCAGCAGCTTACAGGGGGAGGGCACTGAAGCTTTCTTT	CASSLQGEGTEAFF
TRBV9	TRBJ2-2	NA	NA	TGTGCCAGCAGCGACGGGGTGGGTACGAACACCGGGGAGCTGTTTTTT	CASSDGVGTNTGELFF
TRBV2	TRBJ2-7	NA	TRBD2	TGTGCCAGCAGTGTGATAGCGGGAGGAGCCTACGAGCAGTACTTC	CASSVIAGGAYEQYF
TRBV4-1	TRBJ1-5	few	NA	TGCGCCAGCAGCCAAGAAAATAGTCAGCCCCAGCATTTT	CASSQENSQPQHF
TRBV29-1	TRBJ1-1	NA	NA	TGCAGCGTTGACAAGGGTACACTCACTGAAGCTTTCTTT	CSVDKGTLTEAFF
TRBV27	TRBJ2-5	NA	NA	TGTGCCAGCAGAGGGCACTTGGGGGGGCGTCAAGAGACCCAGTACTTC	CASRGHLGGRQETQYF
TRBV10-3	TRBJ2-1	NA	TRBD1	TGTGCCATCAGTGAGTCGGGGATTGACAGGGAACAGTTCTTC	CAISESGIDREQFF
TRBV6-6	TRBJ2-1	few	NA	TGTGCCAGCAGTTACTCAGTCTACAATGAGCAGTTCTTC	CASSYSVYNEQFF
TRBV7-3	TRBJ2-3	once	NA	TGTGCCAGCAGCTCCTCCAGGTCCGATACGCAGTATTTT	CASSSSRSDTQYF
TRBV2	TRBJ1-4	NA	TRBD1	TGTGCCAGCGGTACGACAGGGAGGGGTGAAAAACTGTTTTTT	CASGTTGRGEKLFF
TRBV4-3	TRBJ2-6	NA	NA	TGCGCCAGCAGCGCATATGTAACGTCACAAAGTCGGGCCAACGTCCTGACTTTC	CASSAYVTSQSRANVLTF
TRBV5-4	TRBJ1-1	NA	TRBD1	TGTGCCAGCAGCGGCACAGGGGACGGGGGGGACACTGAAGCTTTCTTT	CASSGTGDGGDTEAFF
TRBV7-6	TRBJ1-6	NA	NA	TGTGCCAGCGGGGGACATGGGGACTCACCCCTCCACTTT	CASGGHGDSPLHF